The clone carrying this T cell receptor (beta chain) occurred once. This CDR3 comprises 12 residues. Trimming took off 6 bases at V and 6 bases at J, with 12 bases between the two ends. This record comes from a study of blood T cell repertoires in COVID-19. This table comes from immunoSEQ multiplex PCR, and its TCRdb copy is limited to in-frame clones, with some not included. Found here are about 170,000 clones, about four fifths of them singletons; the top ten hold roughly 19%. This chain connects TRBV12-3 or TRBV12-4 to TRBJ2-7, with no clear D. What was sequenced was peripheral blood. This receptor was obtained from a woman aged 65 to 85 who had recovered from COVID-19. The CDR3 region is CASRPYGGEQYF. The CDR3 DNA follows: TGTGCCAGCAGACCTTACGGCGGCGAGCAGTACTTC.